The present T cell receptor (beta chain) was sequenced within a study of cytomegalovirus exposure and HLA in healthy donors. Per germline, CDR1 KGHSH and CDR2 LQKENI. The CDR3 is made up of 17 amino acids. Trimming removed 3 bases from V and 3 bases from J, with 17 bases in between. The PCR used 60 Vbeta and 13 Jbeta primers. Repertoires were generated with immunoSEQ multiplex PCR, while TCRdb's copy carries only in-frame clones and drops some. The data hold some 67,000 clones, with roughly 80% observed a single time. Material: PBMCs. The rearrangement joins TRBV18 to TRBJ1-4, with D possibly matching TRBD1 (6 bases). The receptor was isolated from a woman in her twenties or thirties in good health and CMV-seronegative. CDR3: CASSPEDAEGANEKLFF. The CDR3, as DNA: TGTGCCAGCTCACCGGAAGACGCCGAGGGGGCTAATGAAAAACTGTTTTTT.